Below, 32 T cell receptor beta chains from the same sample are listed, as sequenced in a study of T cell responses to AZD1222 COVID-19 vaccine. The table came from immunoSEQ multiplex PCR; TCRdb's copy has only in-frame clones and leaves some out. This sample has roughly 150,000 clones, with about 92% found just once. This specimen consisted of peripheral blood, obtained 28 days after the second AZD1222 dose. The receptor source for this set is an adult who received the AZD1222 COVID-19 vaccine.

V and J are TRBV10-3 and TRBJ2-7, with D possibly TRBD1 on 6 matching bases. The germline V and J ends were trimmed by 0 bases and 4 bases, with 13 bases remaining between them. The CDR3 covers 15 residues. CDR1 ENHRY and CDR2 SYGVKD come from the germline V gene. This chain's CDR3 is CAISESRDKVYEQYF. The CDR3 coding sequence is TGTGCCATCAGTGAGTCCCGGGACAAAGTTTACGAGCAGTACTTC.

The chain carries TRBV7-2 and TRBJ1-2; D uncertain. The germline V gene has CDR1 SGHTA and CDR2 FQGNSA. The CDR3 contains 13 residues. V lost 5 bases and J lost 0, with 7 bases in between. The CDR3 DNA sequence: TGTGCCAGCAGCGAGTTAGCTAACTATGGCTACACCTTC. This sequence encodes CASSELANYGYTF. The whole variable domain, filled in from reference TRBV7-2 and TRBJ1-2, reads GAGVSQSPSNKVTEKGKDVELRCDPISGHTALYWYRQSLGQGLEFLIYFQGNSAPDKSGLPSDRFSAERTGGSVSTLTIQRTQQEDSAVYLCASSELANYGYTFGSGTRLTVV.

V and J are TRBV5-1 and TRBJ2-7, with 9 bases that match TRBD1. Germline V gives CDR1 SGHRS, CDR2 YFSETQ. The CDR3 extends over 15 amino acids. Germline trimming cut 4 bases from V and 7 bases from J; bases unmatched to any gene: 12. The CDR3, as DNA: TGCGCCAGCAGCAGGGACAGGGCCTCGGCTGAAGAGCAGTACTTC. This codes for CASSRDRASAEEQYF. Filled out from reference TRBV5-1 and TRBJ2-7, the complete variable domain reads KAGVTQTPRYLIKTRGQQVTLSCSPISGHRSVSWYQQTPGQGLQFLFEYFSETQRNKGNFPGRFSGRQFSNSRSEMNVSTLELGDSALYLCASSRDRASAEEQYFGPGTRLTVT.

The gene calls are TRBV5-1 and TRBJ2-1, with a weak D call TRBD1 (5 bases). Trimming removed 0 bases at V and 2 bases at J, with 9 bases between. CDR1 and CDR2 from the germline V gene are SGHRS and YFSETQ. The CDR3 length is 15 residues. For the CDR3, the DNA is TGCGCCAGCAGCTTGGTAACAGGTCCCTACAATGAGCAGTTCTTC. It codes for CASSLVTGPYNEQFF.

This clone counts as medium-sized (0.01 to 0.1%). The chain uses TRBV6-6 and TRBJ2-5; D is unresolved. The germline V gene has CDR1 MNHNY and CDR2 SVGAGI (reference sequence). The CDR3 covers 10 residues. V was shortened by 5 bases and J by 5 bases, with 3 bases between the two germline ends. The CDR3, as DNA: TGTGCCAGCAGTAGGGAGACCCAGTACTTC. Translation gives CASSRETQYF.

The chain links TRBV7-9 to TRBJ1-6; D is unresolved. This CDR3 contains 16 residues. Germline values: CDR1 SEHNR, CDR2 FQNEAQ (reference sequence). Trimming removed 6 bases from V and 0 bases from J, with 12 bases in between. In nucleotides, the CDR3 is TGTGCCAGCAGTTCAGGCCAAAACTCCTATAATTCACCCCTCCACTTT. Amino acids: CASSSGQNSYNSPLHF.

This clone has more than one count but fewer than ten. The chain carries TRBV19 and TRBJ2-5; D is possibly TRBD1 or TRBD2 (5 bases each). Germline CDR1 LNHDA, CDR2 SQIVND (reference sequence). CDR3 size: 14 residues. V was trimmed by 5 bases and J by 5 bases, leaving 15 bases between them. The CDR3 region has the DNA TGTGCCAGTAGTTCTCGGGACCCCGGGGAGACCCAGTACTTC. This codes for CASSSRDPGETQYF.

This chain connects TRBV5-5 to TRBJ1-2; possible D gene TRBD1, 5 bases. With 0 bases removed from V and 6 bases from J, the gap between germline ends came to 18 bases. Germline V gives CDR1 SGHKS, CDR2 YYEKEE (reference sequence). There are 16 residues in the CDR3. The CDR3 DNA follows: TGTGCCAGCAGCTTGGAGGGAGGCAGGGCGATGGATGGCTACACCTTC. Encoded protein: CASSLEGGRAMDGYTF.

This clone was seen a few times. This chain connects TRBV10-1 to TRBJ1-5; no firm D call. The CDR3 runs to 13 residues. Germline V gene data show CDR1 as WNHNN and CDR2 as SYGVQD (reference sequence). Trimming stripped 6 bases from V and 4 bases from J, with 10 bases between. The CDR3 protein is CASSAGPNQPQHF. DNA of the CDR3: TGCGCCAGCAGCGCCGGGCCTAATCAGCCCCAGCATTTT.

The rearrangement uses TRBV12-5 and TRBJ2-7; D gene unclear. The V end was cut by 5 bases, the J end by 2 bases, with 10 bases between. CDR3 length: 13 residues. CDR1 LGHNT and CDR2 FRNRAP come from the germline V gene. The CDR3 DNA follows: TGTGCTAGTGGTCCCACCCCTACCTACGAGCAGTACTTC. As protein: CASGPTPTYEQYF.

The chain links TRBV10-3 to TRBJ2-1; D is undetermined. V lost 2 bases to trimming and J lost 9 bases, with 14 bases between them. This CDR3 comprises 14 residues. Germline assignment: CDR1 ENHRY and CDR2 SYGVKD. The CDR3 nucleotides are TGTGCCATCAGTGAGGTCTTTCCAACGGGTGAGCAGTTCTTC. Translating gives CAISEVFPTGEQFF.

CDR3 in amino acids: CASSLGQGRYGYTF. The CDR3 DNA sequence: TGCGCCAGCAGCTTGGGACAGGGGAGGTATGGCTACACCTTC. The gene calls are TRBV5-1 and TRBJ1-2; 8 bases are shared with TRBD1. With 0 bases clipped from V and 5 bases from J, the junction kept 3 bases outside the gene matches. CDR3 length: 14 amino acids. In germline, CDR1 is SGHRS, CDR2 YFSETQ.

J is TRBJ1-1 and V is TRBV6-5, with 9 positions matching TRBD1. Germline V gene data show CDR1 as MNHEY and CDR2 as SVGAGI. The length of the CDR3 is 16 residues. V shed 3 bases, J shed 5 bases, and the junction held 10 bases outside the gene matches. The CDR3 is CASSYSGDRVLTEAFF. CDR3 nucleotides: TGTGCCAGCAGTTATTCGGGGGACAGGGTCCTTACTGAAGCTTTCTTT.

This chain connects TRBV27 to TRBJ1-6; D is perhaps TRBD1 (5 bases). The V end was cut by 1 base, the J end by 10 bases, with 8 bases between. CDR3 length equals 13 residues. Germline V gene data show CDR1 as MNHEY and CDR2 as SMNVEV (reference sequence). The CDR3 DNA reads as TGTGCCAGCAGTTTATTGGGGGGGTCACCCCTCCACTTT. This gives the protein CASSLLGGSPLHF.

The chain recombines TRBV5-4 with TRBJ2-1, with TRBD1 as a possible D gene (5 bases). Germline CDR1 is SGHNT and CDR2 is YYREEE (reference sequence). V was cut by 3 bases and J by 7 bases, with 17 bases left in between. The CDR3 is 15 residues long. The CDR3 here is CASSSLGRDQNEQFF. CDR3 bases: TGTGCCAGCAGCTCCTTGGGCAGGGATCAGAATGAGCAGTTCTTC.

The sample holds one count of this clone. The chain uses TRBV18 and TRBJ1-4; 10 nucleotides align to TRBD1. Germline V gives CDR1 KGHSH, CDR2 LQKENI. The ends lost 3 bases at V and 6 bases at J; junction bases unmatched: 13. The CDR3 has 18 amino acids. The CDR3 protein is CASSPPGLTGTGDEKLFF. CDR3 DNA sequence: TGTGCCAGCTCACCTCCAGGGCTTACCGGGACAGGGGATGAAAAACTGTTTTTT.

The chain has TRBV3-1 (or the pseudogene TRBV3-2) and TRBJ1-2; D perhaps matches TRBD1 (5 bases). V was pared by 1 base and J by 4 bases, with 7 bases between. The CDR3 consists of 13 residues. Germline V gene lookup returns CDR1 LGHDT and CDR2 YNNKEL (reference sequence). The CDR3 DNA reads TGTGCCAGCAGCCAAGGGGGCCGCTATGGCTACACCTTC. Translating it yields CASSQGGRYGYTF.

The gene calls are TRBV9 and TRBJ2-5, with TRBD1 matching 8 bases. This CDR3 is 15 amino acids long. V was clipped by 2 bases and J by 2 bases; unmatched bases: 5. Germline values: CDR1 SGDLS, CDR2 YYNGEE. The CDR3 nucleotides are TGTGCCAGCAGCGTCGGACAGGGCTTACAAGAGACCCAGTACTTC. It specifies CASSVGQGLQETQYF.

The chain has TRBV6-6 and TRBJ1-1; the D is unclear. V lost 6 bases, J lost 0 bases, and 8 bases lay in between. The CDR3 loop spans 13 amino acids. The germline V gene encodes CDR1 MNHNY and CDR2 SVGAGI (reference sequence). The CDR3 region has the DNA TGTGCCAGCAGGGGTTCGGTGAACACTGAAGCTTTCTTT. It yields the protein CASRGSVNTEAFF.

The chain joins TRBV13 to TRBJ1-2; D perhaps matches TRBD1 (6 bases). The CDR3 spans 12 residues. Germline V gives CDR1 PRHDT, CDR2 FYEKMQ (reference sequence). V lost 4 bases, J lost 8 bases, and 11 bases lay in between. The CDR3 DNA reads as TGTGCCAGCAGCTCCGACAGGTGGGGCTACACCTTC. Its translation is CASSSDRWGYTF.

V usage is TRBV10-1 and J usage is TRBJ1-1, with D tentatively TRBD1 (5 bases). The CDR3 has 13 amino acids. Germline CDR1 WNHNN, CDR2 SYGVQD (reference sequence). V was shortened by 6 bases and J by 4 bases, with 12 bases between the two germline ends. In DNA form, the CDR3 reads TGCGCCAGCAGCGAACAAGGGGCCACTGAAGCTTTCTTT. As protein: CASSEQGATEAFF.

CDR3 sequence: CASSPTGRYNTEAFF. For the CDR3, the DNA is TGCGCCAGCAGCCCTACCGGCCGGTATAACACTGAAGCTTTCTTT. The J gene is TRBJ1-1, the V gene TRBV5-1, with D hard to call. CDR3 length equals 15 residues. Trimming stripped 4 bases from V and 2 bases from J, with 15 bases between. Germline CDR1 reads SGHRS; CDR2 reads YFSETQ.

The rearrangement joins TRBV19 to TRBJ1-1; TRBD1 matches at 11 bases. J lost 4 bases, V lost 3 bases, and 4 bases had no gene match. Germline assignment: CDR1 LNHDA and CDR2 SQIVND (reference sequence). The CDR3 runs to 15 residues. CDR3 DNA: TGTGCCAGTAGTATCGGGACAGGGGGAGGCACTGAAGCTTTCTTT. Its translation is CASSIGTGGGTEAFF.

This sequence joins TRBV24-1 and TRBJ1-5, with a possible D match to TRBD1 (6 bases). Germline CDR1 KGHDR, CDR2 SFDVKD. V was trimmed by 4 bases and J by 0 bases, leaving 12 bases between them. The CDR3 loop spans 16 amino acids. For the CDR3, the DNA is TGTGCCACCAGTGACCCGGACAGCTATAGCAATCAGCCCCAGCATTTT. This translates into CATSDPDSYSNQPQHF.

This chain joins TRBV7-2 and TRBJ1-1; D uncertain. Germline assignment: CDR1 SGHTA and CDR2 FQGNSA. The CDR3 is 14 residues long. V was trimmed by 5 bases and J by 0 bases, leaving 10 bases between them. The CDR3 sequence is CASSLLALNTEAFF. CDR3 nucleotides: TGTGCCAGCAGCCTCCTCGCTTTGAACACTGAAGCTTTCTTT. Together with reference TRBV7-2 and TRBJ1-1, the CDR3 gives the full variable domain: GAGVSQSPSNKVTEKGKDVELRCDPISGHTALYWYRQSLGQGLEFLIYFQGNSAPDKSGLPSDRFSAERTGGSVSTLTIQRTQQEDSAVYLCASSLLALNTEAFFGQGTRLTVV.

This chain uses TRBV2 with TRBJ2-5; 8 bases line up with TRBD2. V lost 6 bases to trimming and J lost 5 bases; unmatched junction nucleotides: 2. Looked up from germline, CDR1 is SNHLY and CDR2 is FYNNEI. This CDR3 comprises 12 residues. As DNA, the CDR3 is TGTGCCAGCAGCCCGGGGGGGGAGACCCAGTACTTC. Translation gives CASSPGGETQYF.

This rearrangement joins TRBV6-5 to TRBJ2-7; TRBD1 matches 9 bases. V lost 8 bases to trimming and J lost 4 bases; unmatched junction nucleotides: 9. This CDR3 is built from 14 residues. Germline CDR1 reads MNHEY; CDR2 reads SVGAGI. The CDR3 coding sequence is TGTGCCAGCCTATCGTACAGGGGGCATTACGAGCAGTACTTC. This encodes CASLSYRGHYEQYF.

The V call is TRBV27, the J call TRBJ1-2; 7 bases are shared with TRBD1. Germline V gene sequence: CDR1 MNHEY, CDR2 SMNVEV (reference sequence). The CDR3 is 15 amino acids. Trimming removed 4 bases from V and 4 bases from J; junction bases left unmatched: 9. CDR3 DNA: TGTGCCAGCAGTTCCGGACAGGATCGGGTCTATGGCTACACCTTC. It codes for CASSSGQDRVYGYTF.

The CDR3 here is CASTGAGTGPYEQYF. CDR3 bases: TGTGCCAGCACGGGAGCCGGGACGGGACCCTACGAGCAGTACTTC. The chain uses TRBV27 and TRBJ2-7; D is possibly TRBD2 (6 bases). Per germline, CDR1 MNHEY and CDR2 SMNVEV (reference sequence). V lost 7 bases, J lost 2 bases, and 18 bases lay in between. CDR3 length: 15 amino acids.

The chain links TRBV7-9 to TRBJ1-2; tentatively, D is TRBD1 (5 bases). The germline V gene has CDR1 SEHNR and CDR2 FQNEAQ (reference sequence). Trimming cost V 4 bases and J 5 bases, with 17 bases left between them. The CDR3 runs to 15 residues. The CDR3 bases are TGTGCCAGCAGCTCCGGGCGGCGGGGGGAATATGGCTACACCTTC. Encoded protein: CASSSGRRGEYGYTF.

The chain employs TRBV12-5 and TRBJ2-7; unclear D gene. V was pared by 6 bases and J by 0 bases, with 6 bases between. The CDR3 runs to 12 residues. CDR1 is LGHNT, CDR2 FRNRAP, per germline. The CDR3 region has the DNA TGTGCTAGTGGGCCGTACTCCTACGAGCAGTACTTC. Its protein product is CASGPYSYEQYF.

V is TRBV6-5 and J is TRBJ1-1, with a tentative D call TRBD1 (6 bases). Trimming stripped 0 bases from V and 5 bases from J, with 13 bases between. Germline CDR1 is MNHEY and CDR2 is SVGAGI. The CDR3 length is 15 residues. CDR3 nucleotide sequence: TGTGCCAGCAGTTACTCGGTAGGGGGATCGACTGAAGCTTTCTTT. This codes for CASSYSVGGSTEAFF.